One and the same sample provided the 23 T cell receptor beta chains below, sequenced in a study of CD8+ T cells in alopecia areata. Noted treatment: oral pan-JAK inhibitor, 5-10 mg twice daily. cDNA serving as the sequencing template came from extracted, reverse transcribed RNA. Method: immunoSEQ multiplex PCR; TCRdb's copy keeps in-frame clones and lacks some. Here the sample spans some 190,000 clones, 45% to 60% being singletons. This material consisted of CD8+ T cells sorted from blood, taken at week 52, from a patient treated with tofacitinib. These receptors were taken from a human donor with alopecia areata.

The table lists this clone with a few counts. This chain links TRBV4-1 with TRBJ2-1; the D gene is possibly TRBD2 (5 bases). Deletions cut 4 bases from V and 7 bases from J, with 11 bases between. The germline V gene has CDR1 MGHRA and CDR2 YSYEKL. CDR3 size: 13 residues. In DNA, the CDR3 is TGCGCCAGCAGCCGAGTTGGGGAGAATGAGCAGTTCTTC. Protein: CASSRVGENEQFF.

This clone has more than one count but fewer than ten. This chain links TRBV10-3 with TRBJ2-1; 10 nucleotides line up with TRBD1. Per germline, CDR1 ENHRY and CDR2 SYGVKD. Trimming took 11 bases from V and 2 from J; bases not matched to a gene: 6. The CDR3 covers 14 residues. The CDR3 region is CAASGQGTYNEQFF. The DNA of the CDR3 is TGTGCCGCCTCGGGACAGGGGACCTACAATGAGCAGTTCTTC.

A single count supports this clone. The same CDR3 can be traced to other DNA sequences in this sample. The chain recombines TRBV6-5 with TRBJ1-1, with 9 bases aligning to TRBD1. The trim removed 5 bases at V and 1 base at J, leaving 2 bases unmatched. This CDR3 is 14 amino acids long. The germline V gene encodes CDR1 MNHEY and CDR2 SVGAGI. CDR3 loop: CASSPGQGNTEAFF. CDR3 nucleotide sequence: TGTGCCAGCAGTCCGGGACAGGGGAACACTGAAGCTTTCTTT.

Worth noting for this clone: Within the sample, other DNA sequences also encode this same CDR3. The rearrangement links TRBV19 to TRBJ1-1; the match to TRBD1 covers 9 bases. Looked up from germline, CDR1 is LNHDA and CDR2 is SQIVND (reference sequence). This CDR3 spans 14 amino acids. Trimming removed 3 bases from V and 3 bases from J; junction bases left unmatched: 2. The CDR3 reads CASSIGQGYTEAFF. CDR3 nucleotide sequence: TGTGCCAGTAGTATCGGACAGGGGTACACTGAAGCTTTCTTT.

The chain couples TRBV5-1 to TRBJ2-4; the D gene is possibly TRBD2 (6 bases). This CDR3 comprises 13 residues. V lost 7 bases and J 9 bases, leaving 17 bases between the germline ends. Germline lookup yields CDR1 SGHRS and CDR2 YFSETQ. CDR3 loop: CASSPRDLVIQYF. The CDR3 DNA is TGCGCCAGCTCCCCCCGGGACTTAGTCATTCAGTACTTC.

J is TRBJ1-2 and V is TRBV10-3; no definite D call. Deletions cut 0 bases from V and 6 bases from J, with 14 bases between. The CDR3 contains 15 residues. CDR1 and CDR2 from the germline V gene are ENHRY and SYGVKD. The CDR3 region is CAISESLQSIHGYTF. CDR3 nucleotides: TGTGCCATCAGTGAGTCGTTACAGTCTATACATGGCTACACCTTC.

This clone was observed once. The V gene is TRBV30, the J gene TRBJ2-1, with a possible D match to TRBD2 (5 bases). Germline V gene data show CDR1 as GTSNPN and CDR2 as SVGIG (reference sequence). V lost 2 bases to trimming and J lost 5 bases, with 7 bases between them. The CDR3 contains 12 residues. Here the CDR3 reads CAWSFSDNEQFF. The CDR3 bases are TGTGCCTGGAGTTTTAGCGACAATGAGCAGTTCTTC.

The V and J genes are TRBV4-1 and TRBJ1-5; TRBD1 aligns across 8 bases. CDR3 size: 17 residues. The germline CDR1 and CDR2 sequences are MGHRA and YSYEKL. Trimming cost V 2 bases and J 2 bases; bases outside gene matches: 8. CDR3 in DNA: TGCGCCAGCAGCCAACAATATCCGGGACAGGGCAATCAGCCCCAGCATTTT. It specifies CASSQQYPGQGNQPQHF.

The chain couples TRBV2 to TRBJ2-1, with TRBD2 as a possible D gene (6 bases). With 2 bases removed from V and 3 bases from J, the gap between germline ends came to 14 bases. The germline V gene has CDR1 SNHLY and CDR2 FYNNEI. The CDR3 loop spans 16 amino acids. The CDR3 loop reads CASSELGQGLYNEQFF. For the CDR3, the DNA is TGTGCCAGCAGTGAATTGGGCCAGGGACTCTACAATGAGCAGTTCTTC.

The V gene is TRBV29-1, the J gene TRBJ2-7; 7 bases align to TRBD2. Germline V gives CDR1 SQVTM, CDR2 ANQGSEA. This CDR3 comprises 12 residues. Trimming cost V 6 bases and J 4 bases; bases outside gene matches: 6. For the CDR3, the DNA is TGCAGCGTGGCTAGCGGACCTTACGAGCAGTACTTC. This translates into CSVASGPYEQYF.

This clone is labeled medium-sized. The chain employs TRBV6-4 and TRBJ2-3, with TRBD2 matching over 9 bases. Germline CDR1 MRHNA, CDR2 SNTAGT. After removal of 0 bases from V and 4 bases from J, the junction contained 2 bases not matched to a gene. This CDR3 region has 15 residues. CDR3 DNA sequence: TGTGCCAGCAGTGACTCTGCGGGGGGGCCAGATACGCAGTATTTT. The encoded protein is CASSDSAGGPDTQYF.

The rearrangement joins TRBV19 to TRBJ2-7, with 7 nucleotides matching TRBD1. Unmatched junction bases numbered 12, after V lost 10 bases and J lost 6 bases. CDR1 is LNHDA, CDR2 SQIVND, per germline (reference sequence). The length of the CDR3 is 13 residues. The CDR3 region is CATQTGISSEQYF. DNA of the CDR3: TGTGCCACCCAGACAGGGATTTCATCCGAGCAGTACTTC.

This clone was counted only a few times. This chain connects TRBV7-2 to TRBJ2-7; D ambiguous. The CDR3 is made up of 15 amino acids. V dropped 4 bases and J dropped 2 bases, with 15 bases sitting between them. CDR1 is SGHTA, CDR2 FQGNSA, per germline. CDR3 amino acids: CASSYFSTPTYEQYF. Here the CDR3 DNA reads TGTGCCAGCAGCTACTTCTCCACTCCAACCTACGAGCAGTACTTC.

This sequence joins TRBV4-3 and TRBJ2-2; unclear D gene. Between the trimmed V and J ends, which lost 0 bases and 7 bases, there was a span of 6 bases. Per the germline V gene, CDR1 is LGHNA and CDR2 is YSLEER. This CDR3 comprises 13 residues. This chain's CDR3 is CASSQEGNGELFF. The CDR3 nucleotides read TGCGCCAGCAGCCAAGAGGGGAACGGGGAGCTGTTTTTT.

The chain recombines TRBV6-5 with TRBJ2-7; D gene ambiguous. The V and J ends lost 5 bases and 0 bases respectively, with 11 bases between them. The V gene's germline CDR1 is MNHEY and CDR2 SVGAGI. This CDR3 is built from 14 residues. The CDR3 sequence: CASSGLGSSYEQYF. The CDR3 DNA reads TGTGCCAGCAGTGGTCTGGGCAGCTCCTACGAGCAGTACTTC.

The V gene is TRBV5-1, the J gene TRBJ2-1, with D tentatively TRBD2 (5 bases). This CDR3 is 12 amino acids long. V was pared by 7 bases and J by 6 bases, with 11 bases between. CDR1 SGHRS and CDR2 YFSETQ come from the germline V gene. The CDR3 DNA reads TGCGCCAGCCGAGGAGGAGGCAATGAGCAGTTCTTC. It codes for CASRGGGNEQFF.

This chain links TRBV6-1 with TRBJ1-4; the D is unclear. This CDR3 is 14 amino acids long. Per the germline V gene, CDR1 is MNHNS and CDR2 is SASEGT. Trimming stripped 2 bases from V and 8 bases from J, with 12 bases between. CDR3 sequence reads: CASSERVGWEKLFF. The DNA of the CDR3 is TGTGCCAGCAGTGAAAGGGTCGGCTGGGAAAAACTGTTTTTT.

The V gene is TRBV15, the J gene TRBJ1-2; 7 bases line up with TRBD1. The trim removed 5 bases at V and 2 bases at J, leaving 5 bases unmatched. CDR1 and CDR2 (germline): LNHNV, YYDKDF (reference sequence). This CDR3 spans 14 amino acids. In DNA form, the CDR3 reads TGTGCCACCAGCCCTCTGGGACAGAACTATGGCTACACCTTC. Protein: CATSPLGQNYGYTF.

The chain combines TRBV4-2 with TRBJ1-1; a possible D gene is TRBD1 (5 bases). Trimming removed 0 bases from V and 9 bases from J, with 17 bases in between. CDR1 and CDR2 from the germline V gene are LGHNA and YNFKEQ. The CDR3 extends over 15 amino acids. In DNA form, the CDR3 reads TGTGCCAGCAGCCAAGAAGAAAGAACAGGCGGGAAAGCTTTCTTT. This sequence encodes CASSQEERTGGKAFF.

The chain is built from TRBV19 and TRBJ1-5; D is unclear. This CDR3 region has 13 residues. Germline V gene lookup returns CDR1 LNHDA and CDR2 SQIVND (reference sequence). V was pared by 3 bases and J by 5 bases, with 8 bases between. CDR3 sequence: CASSIGVDQPQHF. The CDR3 DNA is TGTGCCAGTAGTATTGGGGTGGATCAGCCCCAGCATTTT.

This chain connects TRBV6-5 to TRBJ1-1, with D tentatively TRBD1 (5 bases). Germline values: CDR1 MNHEY, CDR2 SVGAGI. Deletions cut 5 bases from V and 4 bases from J, with 11 bases between. The CDR3 is made up of 13 amino acids. CDR3 sequence reads: CASSPGLGTEAFF. The CDR3 bases are TGTGCCAGCAGTCCGGGGCTGGGCACTGAAGCTTTCTTT.

CDR3 nucleotide sequence: TGTGCCAGCTGGCCCTCGGTCACTGAAGCTTTCTTT. Its protein product is CASWPSVTEAFF. The chain joins TRBV27 to TRBJ1-1; D uncertain. CDR1 is MNHEY, CDR2 SMNVEV, per germline (reference sequence). This CDR3 contains 12 residues. Trimming removed 8 bases at V and 4 bases at J, with 11 bases between.

V is TRBV5-1 and J is TRBJ1-2; D perhaps matches TRBD1 (5 bases). The CDR3 spans 14 residues. Trimming cost V 0 bases and J 4 bases, with 10 bases left between them. CDR1 and CDR2 (germline): SGHRS, YFSETQ. CDR3 region: CASSLGGRIYGYTF. In DNA, the CDR3 is TGCGCCAGCAGCTTGGGGGGCAGGATCTATGGCTACACCTTC. The full variable domain, completed using reference TRBV5-1 and TRBJ1-2, is KAGVTQTPRYLIKTRGQQVTLSCSPISGHRSVSWYQQTPGQGLQFLFEYFSETQRNKGNFPGRFSGRQFSNSRSEMNVSTLELGDSALYLCASSLGGRIYGYTFGSGTRLTVV.